This record looks at one T cell receptor (beta chain) sequence and its context. The data were taken from a study of shared clonotypes between healthy human individuals. TCRdb keeps only in-frame clones here, not all; method: immunoSEQ multiplex PCR. This table has around 990,000 clones, 60% to 80% appearing once. Sequenced: memory CD4+ T cells from PBMCs. Subset described: CD45RA-negative fraction. The source is a man younger than 35 in good health. Some clones in this sample may be carry-over from other donors' samples.

The CDR3 here is CASSPSRDLTDTQYF. The CDR3 DNA reads as TGCGCCAGCAGTCCCTCCCGGGACCTCACAGATACGCAGTATTTT. The chain joins TRBV4-1 to TRBJ2-3; TRBD1 or TRBD2 may be the D gene (5 bases each). The CDR3 totals 15 residues. V lost 6 bases, J lost 2 bases, and 15 bases lay in between. The germline gives CDR1 MGHRA, CDR2 YSYEKL.